Below are 8 T cell receptor beta chains sequenced from a single sample in a study of graft-versus-host responses after intestinal transplantation. Sequenced by immunoSEQ multiplex PCR; TCRdb stores in-frame clones only, minus some. This table has over 100,000 clones, roughly 91% appearing once. For these receptors, no antigen is known. Material: unstimulated CD4+ T cells sorted from spleen or lymph node cells, obtained before intestinal transplant. The receptor source for this set is a human donor who received an intestinal transplant.

As to this clone: Within the sample, other DNA sequences also encode this same CDR3. This chain connects TRBV5-1 to TRBJ1-1; D unresolved. This CDR3 has 13 residues. Germline CDR1 SGHRS, CDR2 YFSETQ. Trimming stripped 1 base from V and 3 bases from J, with 7 bases between. The CDR3 coding sequence is TGCGCCAGCAGCTTGAACAGAGACACTGAAGCTTTCTTT. Translating it yields CASSLNRDTEAFF.

Written as DNA, the CDR3 is TGCGCCAGCAGCTTGGGTGTTGAGAACCCGGTGAGGGACGGGGAGCTGTTTTTT. This encodes CASSLGVENPVRDGELFF. V is TRBV5-1 and J is TRBJ2-2, with TRBD2 as a possible D gene (5 bases). The CDR3 length is 18 residues. Trimming stripped 0 bases from V and 7 bases from J, with 22 bases between. Germline-derived CDR1 and CDR2 are SGHRS and YFSETQ.

V and J are TRBV29-1 and TRBJ2-1; D gene unclear. Germline V gives CDR1 SQVTM, CDR2 ANQGSEA. V was cut by 4 bases and J by 4 bases, with 11 bases left in between. There are 13 residues in the CDR3. The CDR3 DNA sequence: TGCAGCGTTGCGCCGGACGGATACAATGAGCAGTTCTTC. As protein: CSVAPDGYNEQFF.

This chain joins TRBV6-1 and TRBJ2-1, with D maybe TRBD2 (6 bases). CDR1 and CDR2 (germline): MNHNS, SASEGT. Trimming removed 8 bases at V and 0 bases at J, with 14 bases between. The CDR3 is 15 residues long. The CDR3: CASRDFPDSYNEQFF. The CDR3, as DNA: TGTGCCAGCCGGGACTTTCCCGACTCCTACAATGAGCAGTTCTTC.

V and J are TRBV4-1 and TRBJ1-1; D is unresolved. V lost 0 bases to trimming and J lost 11 bases, with 13 bases between them. Germline assignment: CDR1 MGHRA and CDR2 YSYEKL. The CDR3 covers 13 residues. In nucleotides, the CDR3 is TGCGCCAGCAGCCAAGACCGAGGAATGCGGGCTTTCTTT. Amino acid sequence: CASSQDRGMRAFF.

This clone was recorded a few times. The chain has TRBV7-6 and TRBJ2-2; 12 bases agree with TRBD2. With V trimmed by 6 bases and J by 7 bases, 6 bases remained unmatched. The CDR3 is 15 residues long. Germline CDR1 and CDR2: SGHVS and FNYEAQ. The CDR3 bases are TGTGCCAGCAGGCGACTAGCGGGAGTGGTCGGGGAGCTGTTTTTT. This sequence encodes CASRRLAGVVGELFF. The full variable domain, completed using reference TRBV7-6 and TRBJ2-2, is GAGVSQSPRYKVTKRGQDVALRCDPISGHVSLYWYRQALGQGPEFLTYFNYEAQQDKSGLPNDRFSAERPEGSISTLTIQRTEQRDSAMYRCASRRLAGVVGELFFGEGSRLTVL.

This clone was detected once. One junction end does not reproduce the germline sequence, and a read error may be involved. The V gene is TRBV7-2, the J gene TRBJ2-2; 10 positions agree with TRBD1. From germline, CDR1 is SGHTA and CDR2 FQGNSA. This CDR3 has 15 amino acids. Written as DNA, the CDR3 is TGTGCCAGCAGCCTAGCCGGGACAGGGGCCGGGGAGCTGTTTTTT. Protein: CASSLAGTGAGELFF.

V and J are TRBV4-2 and TRBJ2-7, with D maybe TRBD2 (5 bases). Trimming took 0 bases from V and 5 from J, leaving 5 bases between them. The CDR3 runs 12 residues. CDR1 is LGHNA and CDR2 is YNFKEQ in the germline V gene. In DNA form, the CDR3 reads TGTGCCAGCAGCCAAGATAGCGACGAGCAGTACTTC. Amino acids: CASSQDSDEQYF.